A single sample is the source of the 26 T cell receptor beta chains below, sequenced in a study of blood T cells in healthy people across ages. Combining a sample-barcoded 5' primer with a J-beta primer mix, a second PCR ran for 7 to 11 cycles. TCRdb re-called the 5' RACE reads with MiXCR, one entry per CDR3 protein. Among 700,000 to 950,000 distinct CDR3 sequences listed, roughly 50% were seen once. The sequencing input was blood. The origin of the receptors is a man in his thirties or forties in good health.

This chain links TRBV12-3 or TRBV12-4 with TRBJ2-7; maybe TRBD2 (6 bases). Trimming stripped 3 bases from V and 0 bases from J, with 21 bases between. This CDR3 has 18 amino acids. CDR3: CASSLFIVGGEISYEQYF. The DNA for the CDR3 is TGTGCCAGCAGTTTGTTTATAGTCGGCGGGGAAATCTCCTACGAGCAGTACTTC.

This clonotype turned up a few times. The gene calls are TRBV25-1 and TRBJ2-1; TRBD1 matches at 8 bases. V lost 4 bases to trimming and J lost 7 bases; unmatched junction nucleotides: 3. Germline CDR1 and CDR2: MGHDK and SYGVNS. The CDR3 consists of 13 residues. CDR3 DNA sequence: TGTGCCAGCAGTGGGACAGGGAGGAATGAGCAGTTCTTC. Translating it yields CASSGTGRNEQFF.

This clonotype has a handful of counts. The chain recombines TRBV29-1 with TRBJ1-1; D is unclear. V gave up 4 bases and J gave up 0 bases, with 9 bases separating them. The CDR3 is made up of 13 amino acids. Germline V gives CDR1 SQVTM, CDR2 ANQGSEA. CDR3 nucleotides: TGCAGCGTTGTGGGCCAGATGAACACTGAAGCTTTCTTT. Encoded protein: CSVVGQMNTEAFF.

Turning to this clonotype: At one end the junction does not follow the germline gene, possibly because of a read error. This chain links TRBV9 with TRBJ2-1, with 8 nucleotides matching TRBD2. CDR1 SGDLS and CDR2 YYNGEE come from the germline V gene. This CDR3 comprises 15 residues. For the CDR3, the DNA is TGTGCCAGCAGCGTAACCGGCGGGGGGTTCAATGGGCAGTTCTTC. Translated, it gives CASSVTGGGFNGQFF.

The chain recombines TRBV29-1 with TRBJ2-1; 7 nucleotides agree with TRBD2. V trimming: 6 bases; J trimming: 2 bases; junction bases outside the gene matches: 13. CDR3 length equals 16 residues. Germline loops: CDR1 SQVTM, CDR2 ANQGSEA. The CDR3 nucleotides read TGCAGCGTACAAGGGACCCTAAGCGGGGCCTACAATGAGCAGTTCTTC. Its protein product is CSVQGTLSGAYNEQFF.

This chain uses TRBV20-1 with TRBJ2-1; D is possibly TRBD2 (5 bases). Germline V gives CDR1 DFQATT, CDR2 SNEGSKA (reference sequence). There are 12 residues in the CDR3. The V end was cut by 6 bases, the J end by 7 bases, with 13 bases between. The CDR3 here is CSATDWANEQFF. CDR3 nucleotides: TGCAGTGCAACGGACTGGGCGAATGAGCAGTTCTTC.

This chain connects TRBV7-9 to TRBJ2-3; the D is unclear. The CDR3 is made up of 15 amino acids. Trimming stripped 7 bases from V and 0 bases from J, with 14 bases between. Germline CDR1 and CDR2: SEHNR and FQNEAQ (reference sequence). CDR3 in amino acids: CASIPLLGSTDTQYF. For the CDR3, the DNA is TGTGCCAGCATACCCCTCCTTGGTAGCACAGATACGCAGTATTTT.

The V gene is TRBV29-1, the J gene TRBJ1-2; no definite D call. The CDR3 totals 13 residues. V was pared by 5 bases and J by 4 bases, with 14 bases between. The germline V gene has CDR1 SQVTM and CDR2 ANQGSEA. The CDR3 here is CSVRDLTTYGYTF. In DNA, the CDR3 is TGCAGCGTTCGGGATCTTACTACCTATGGCTACACCTTC.

This chain joins TRBV7-8 and TRBJ2-1; possibly TRBD1 or TRBD2 for D (5 bases each). Looked up from germline, CDR1 is SGHVS and CDR2 is FQNEAQ. The CDR3 consists of 13 residues. Trimming took off 5 bases at V and 9 bases at J, with 14 bases between the two ends. CDR3 DNA: TGTGCCAGCAGCCAGGGACCCCTGGGTGAGCAGTTCTTC. Translated: CASSQGPLGEQFF.

The rearrangement uses TRBV6-4 and TRBJ2-5, with 9 positions matching TRBD1. With the DNA end fitting TRBJ2-7 better, the J assignment may be wrong. This CDR3 spans 15 amino acids. CDR1 is MRHNA and CDR2 is SNTAGT in the germline V gene. In nucleotides, the CDR3 is TGTGCCAGCAGTGAAGGGACAGGGCCCGCCTACGAGCAGTACTTC. Translation gives CASSEGTGPAYEQYF.

The J gene is TRBJ1-1, the V gene TRBV27; TRBD1 aligns across 9 bases. Unmatched junction bases numbered 7, after V lost 8 bases and J lost 6 bases. This CDR3 region has 13 residues. The germline CDR1 and CDR2 sequences are MNHEY and SMNVEV (reference sequence). The chain's CDR3 is CASGQDRGPEAFF. The DNA for the CDR3 is TGTGCCAGCGGCCAGGACAGGGGCCCTGAAGCTTTCTTT.

The chain employs TRBV5-1 and TRBJ2-5; D is uncertain. The V end lost 0 bases, the J end lost 5 bases, and 8 bases lay between the germline ends. The CDR3 is 13 residues long. Looked up from germline, CDR1 is SGHRS and CDR2 is YFSETQ. CDR3 residues: CASSLGQRETQYF. Here the CDR3 DNA reads TGCGCCAGCAGCTTGGGGCAGAGGGAGACCCAGTACTTC.

The chain employs TRBV4-3 and TRBJ2-5; a weak D match, TRBD2 (5 bases). The J call may be in error: the DNA end matches TRBJ2-7 better. Germline CDR1 LGHNA, CDR2 YSLEER. The CDR3 runs to 15 residues. For the CDR3, the DNA is TGCGCCAGCAGCCAAGCTTCTAGAGGAGGCTACGAGCAGTACTTC. Encoded protein: CASSQASRGGYEQYF.

Note on this clonotype: Germline and junction disagree at one end, which may indicate a read error. The V gene is TRBV27, the J gene TRBJ2-4; D is ambiguous. The J call may be faulty, since TRBJ2-7 better matches the DNA end. From germline, CDR1 is MNHEY and CDR2 SMNVEV (reference sequence). The length of the CDR3 is 13 residues. The DNA for the CDR3 is TGTGCCGGCAGAATATCCCCTATTCACGAGCAGTACTTC. Amino acids: CAGRISPIHEQYF.

This chain links TRBV5-6 with TRBJ1-2, with 12 bases identical to TRBD1. Germline CDR1 reads SGHDT; CDR2 reads YYEEEE. This CDR3 comprises 15 residues. Trimming took 4 bases from V and 5 from J; bases not matched to a gene: 6. CDR3 DNA: TGTGCCAGCAGCCGGGGGACAGGGGGCAGATATGGCTACACCTTC. Encoded protein: CASSRGTGGRYGYTF.

This rearrangement joins TRBV15 to TRBJ2-3; 8 positions agree with TRBD1. This CDR3 spans 16 amino acids. J gave up 2 bases and V 8 bases, and 12 bases lay outside the gene matches. Per germline, CDR1 LNHNV and CDR2 YYDKDF (reference sequence). The chain's CDR3 is CATDRGGSRSTDTQYF. In DNA form, the CDR3 reads TGTGCCACCGACAGGGGTGGGTCCCGCTCCACAGATACGCAGTATTTT.

This clonotype was observed a handful of times. The V and J genes are TRBV6-1 and TRBJ1-2, with D unresolved. V shed 1 base and J shed 4 bases, with 16 bases lying between them. Germline CDR1 is MNHNS and CDR2 is SASEGT. The CDR3 has 16 amino acids. DNA of the CDR3: TGTGCCAGCAGTGAAGGGGCCCAAGCTGGTGGCTATGGCTACACCTTC. Translated, it gives CASSEGAQAGGYGYTF.

This clonotype was seen repeatedly, ten times or more. The V gene is TRBV20-1, the J gene TRBJ2-5; 7 bases are a match to TRBD2. Germline loops: CDR1 DFQATT, CDR2 SNEGSKA (reference sequence). CDR3 length: 14 amino acids. V shed 3 bases, J shed 4 bases, and the junction held 8 bases outside the gene matches. The CDR3 DNA reads TGCAGTGCTAGGGCTGGACTAGTGAGAGAGACCCAGTACTTC. As protein: CSARAGLVRETQYF.

The genes are TRBV12-3 or TRBV12-4 and TRBJ2-2; 7 nucleotides agree with TRBD2. After removal of 6 bases from V and 1 base from J, the junction contained 8 bases not matched to a gene. CDR3 length: 16 amino acids. The CDR3 DNA reads as TGTGCCAGCAGGGGGGGGGACTGGAAGAACACCGGGGAGCTGTTTTTT. Amino acids: CASRGGDWKNTGELFF.

This clonotype was picked up a small number of times. The chain recombines TRBV12-3 or TRBV12-4 with TRBJ2-5; D remains unclear. CDR3 length equals 14 residues. Deletions cut 2 bases from V and 1 base from J, with 8 bases between. The DNA of the CDR3 is TGTGCCAGCAGTTTATCAGGCTTCCAAGAGACCCAGTACTTC. It encodes CASSLSGFQETQYF.

The chain joins TRBV20-1 to TRBJ2-1, with D possibly TRBD1 on 5 matching bases. Between the trimmed V and J ends, which lost 1 base and 2 bases, there was a span of 15 bases. Germline loops: CDR1 DFQATT, CDR2 SNEGSKA (reference sequence). CDR3 length equals 16 residues. CDR3 sequence reads: CSARARHRNTYNEQFF. The DNA for the CDR3 is TGCAGTGCTAGAGCAAGACACAGGAACACCTACAATGAGCAGTTCTTC.

V usage is TRBV10-3 and J usage is TRBJ2-7; D is tentatively TRBD1 or TRBD2 (6 bases each). V was clipped by 0 bases and J by 3 bases, with 15 bases between them. From germline, CDR1 is ENHRY and CDR2 SYGVKD. This CDR3 region has 16 residues. CDR3 sequence (DNA): TGTGCCATCAGTGAGTCGGAGGGGGGAGGCCACTACGAGCAGTACTTC. This gives the protein CAISESEGGGHYEQYF.

Of note for this clonotype: An end of the junction does not agree with germline; a read error may underlie this. The chain employs TRBV7-3 and TRBJ2-1; perhaps TRBD1 as D (5 bases). The CDR3 covers 14 residues. Germline-derived CDR1 and CDR2 are SGHTA and FQGTGA. DNA of the CDR3: TGTGCCAGCAGCTTAGACAGCTCCTCCAATGAGCAGTTCTTC. Translating it yields CASSLDSSSNEQFF. Full variable domain (missing parts from reference TRBV7-3 and TRBJ2-1): GAGVSQTPSNKVTEKGKYVELRCDPISGHTALYWYRQSLGQGPEFLIYFQGTGAADDSGLPNDRFFAVRPEGSVSTLKIQRTERGDSAVYLCASSLDSSSNEQFFGPGTRLTVL.

The sample holds many counts of this clonotype. The chain couples TRBV4-1 to TRBJ2-7; the match to TRBD2 covers 9 bases. V shed 3 bases, J shed 5 bases, and the junction held 8 bases outside the gene matches. CDR3 length: 15 amino acids. CDR1 MGHRA and CDR2 YSYEKL come from the germline V gene. The DNA for the CDR3 is TGCGCCAGCAGCCATTCAGGACTAGCGAGGGACGAGCAGTACTTC. Its translation is CASSHSGLARDEQYF.

J is TRBJ1-2 and V is TRBV5-1, with TRBD1 identical over 8 bases. In germline, CDR1 is SGHRS, CDR2 YFSETQ. The V gene end was trimmed by 6 bases and the J gene end by 10 bases; junction bases not matched to a gene: 14. The length of the CDR3 is 14 residues. The CDR3 loop reads CASTSTGGSSPYTF. In DNA form, the CDR3 reads TGCGCCAGCACCTCCACAGGGGGATCCTCGCCCTACACCTTC.

Details on this clonotype: An end of the junction does not agree with germline; a read error may underlie this. V gene TRBV4-3 combines with J gene TRBJ2-1; D unresolved. Looked up from germline, CDR1 is LGHNA and CDR2 is YSLEER. The CDR3 totals 13 residues. The DNA of the CDR3 is TGCGCCAGCAGCCAGTTGCGATACAATGAGCAGATCTTC. Translation: CASSQLRYNEQIF.